This T cell receptor (beta chain) was found in a study of blood T cell repertoires in COVID-19. Across the study: Collection of acute and convalescent COVID-19 samples took place in the United States, Italy and Spain. Sources were T cells, B-cell-depleted T cells, or PBMCs; the material itself was cDNA or gDNA.

CDR3 length: 16 residues. Trimming cost V 0 bases and J 8 bases, with 14 bases left between them. Germline assignment: CDR1 LGHNA and CDR2 YNFKEQ. Per the original methods: By means of reference gene primer amplification, nucleated cell counts were estimated. Assay: immunoSEQ multiplex PCR; the TCRdb copy retains only in-frame clones and omits some. V, J and clone size are those of that table, while D and trimming were read from the DNA. The table shows around 200,000 clones, with 70% to 90% occurring only once. This clonotype was sampled from an elderly woman with acute or convalescent COVID-19. The chain is built from TRBV4-2 and TRBJ1-6; D might be TRBD1 (6 bases). The sample comprised peripheral blood. The CDR3 DNA reads as TGTGCCAGCAGCCAAGATTACGGCAGGGGTGATTCACCCCTCCACTTT. Translated: CASSQDYGRGDSPLHF.